The 7 T cell receptor beta chains below were found in one sample sequenced in a study of cytomegalovirus exposure and HLA in healthy donors. Researchers ran the PCR with 60 Vbeta and 13 Jbeta primers. Libraries were prepared by immunoSEQ multiplex PCR; TCRdb keeps only in-frame clonotypes and omits some of them. Of around 130,000 clones listed, 70% to 85% are singletons. Sequencing was performed on PBMCs. The receptors shown here come from a middle-aged man in good health and CMV-seronegative.

The V and J genes are TRBV4-3 and TRBJ1-4; weak D call: TRBD1 (5 bases). V lost 1 base to trimming and J lost 0 bases, with 9 bases between them. Germline V gives CDR1 LGHNA, CDR2 YSLEER. There are 16 residues in the CDR3. CDR3 DNA sequence: TGCGCCAGCAGCCAAGGTACAGGTCCAACTAATGAAAAACTGTTTTTT. Translation: CASSQGTGPTNEKLFF.

The J gene is TRBJ2-7, the V gene TRBV5-1; 8 nucleotides line up with TRBD2. The J segment lost 1 base and the V segment lost 0 bases, leaving 0 bases of the junction unmatched. The germline V gene has CDR1 SGHRS and CDR2 YFSETQ. The CDR3 loop spans 14 amino acids. CDR3 loop: CASSLGLASYEQYF. CDR3 nucleotide sequence: TGCGCCAGCAGCTTGGGACTAGCGTCCTACGAGCAGTACTTC.

J is TRBJ1-1 and V is TRBV28, with a possible D match to TRBD1 (5 bases). Germline values: CDR1 MDHEN, CDR2 SYDVKM. This CDR3 contains 15 residues. V was cut by 6 bases and J by 1 base, with 15 bases left in between. This CDR3 is CASRLRTKANTEAFF. The CDR3 region has the DNA TGTGCCAGCAGACTAAGGACAAAGGCGAACACTGAAGCTTTCTTT.

This clone was picked up a small number of times. V and J are TRBV11-2 and TRBJ2-7, with 8 positions matching TRBD1. This CDR3 spans 13 amino acids. The V gene's germline CDR1 is SGHAT and CDR2 FQNNGV. Germline trimming cut 6 bases from V and 2 bases from J; bases unmatched to any gene: 3. The CDR3, as DNA: TGTGCCAGCAGTTCAGGGGGCACCTACGAGCAGTACTTC. This codes for CASSSGGTYEQYF.

The J gene is TRBJ2-2, the V gene TRBV19; TRBD1 matches at 10 bases. CDR3 length equals 14 residues. The germline CDR1 and CDR2 sequences are LNHDA and SQIVND (reference sequence). Trimming removed 6 bases from V and 6 bases from J; junction bases left unmatched: 4. The CDR3: CASSPGQGAGELFF. The CDR3 coding sequence is TGTGCCAGTAGCCCCGGACAGGGGGCCGGGGAGCTGTTTTTT.

This chain joins TRBV5-4 and TRBJ1-4, with D perhaps TRBD1 (6 bases). The V gene lost 3 bases and the J gene lost 8 bases, with 14 bases spanning the gap. Looked up from germline, CDR1 is SGHNT and CDR2 is YYREEE (reference sequence). The CDR3 spans 14 residues. The CDR3 coding sequence is TGTGCCAGCAGCTACAGGGAGGGAGGCGAAAAACTGTTTTTT. Translated, it gives CASSYREGGEKLFF.

The CDR3 sequence: CASSSGVLYNEQFF. DNA of the CDR3: TGTGCCAGCAGTTCAGGGGTTCTGTACAATGAGCAGTTCTTC. This chain uses TRBV6-1 with TRBJ2-1; D might be TRBD1 (6 bases). Germline V CDR1 and CDR2: MNHNS, SASEGT. V dropped 5 bases and J dropped 4 bases, with 12 bases sitting between them. CDR3 length equals 14 residues.